This record covers a single T cell receptor beta chain. Its cognate antigen is unknown. These data come from a study of Ad26.COV2.S vaccination and SARS-CoV-2 variants. Broader study findings: Individuals receiving vaccine had higher spike-specific TCR breadth than placebo recipients did. Breadth and depth estimates from TCRs may understate total T cell responses. It was reported that spike-specific CD8+ and CD4+ T cell responses were substantially broad after vaccination. With respect to non-spike TCR breadth, vaccine and placebo recipients were similar.

Clones were read by immunoSEQ multiplex PCR, and TCRdb kept only the in-frame ones, dropping some. The data show about 350,000 clones, roughly nine tenths seen once. The receptor was isolated from a human donor who had recovered from COVID-19. The source material was peripheral blood, sampled after recovery from COVID-19.

The CDR3 loop reads CASSLRAGGYSYEQYF. As DNA, the CDR3 is TGTGCCAGCAGTTTAAGGGCGGGGGGGTATTCCTACGAGCAGTACTTC. The V and J genes are TRBV27 and TRBJ2-7; 9 positions match TRBD2. The CDR3 consists of 16 residues. Germline V gives CDR1 MNHEY, CDR2 SMNVEV (reference sequence). Trimming took 2 bases from V and 1 from J; bases not matched to a gene: 6.